Presented here are 20 T cell receptor beta chains from one specimen sequenced in a study of blood T cell repertoires in COVID-19. The method was immunoSEQ multiplex PCR; TCRdb's version includes in-frame clones alone and lacks a portion of them. Altogether 150,000 to 200,000 clones are present, roughly 80% being singletons, with the ten largest covering 12%. Input material: PBMCs or T cells enriched from blood (not recorded which). These receptors all come from a man aged 35-49 years who had recovered from COVID-19.

The rearrangement links TRBV28 to TRBJ2-1, with 10 positions matching TRBD2. Germline CDR1 reads MDHEN; CDR2 reads SYDVKM. This CDR3 is 16 amino acids long. With 4 bases clipped from V and 5 bases from J, the junction kept 8 bases outside the gene matches. The CDR3 bases are TGTGCCAGCAGTTCACTTACTAGCGGGGAGAACAATGAGCAGTTCTTC. It translates to CASSSLTSGENNEQFF.

This clone was seen only once. The V gene is TRBV6-2 or TRBV6-3, the J gene TRBJ2-2, with 7 bases identical to TRBD1. Germline lookup yields CDR1 MNHEY and CDR2 SVGEGT. The CDR3 extends over 15 amino acids. With 2 bases clipped from V and 4 bases from J, the junction kept 4 bases outside the gene matches. CDR3 loop: CASSYLQGITGELFF. CDR3 DNA: TGTGCCAGCAGTTACCTACAGGGGATCACCGGGGAGCTGTTTTTT.

The V and J genes are TRBV7-6 and TRBJ2-2, with D maybe TRBD1 (5 bases). The germline V gene encodes CDR1 SGHVS and CDR2 FNYEAQ. This CDR3 contains 16 residues. Trimming shortened V by 3 bases and J by 0 bases, and 11 bases separated the two germline ends. The CDR3 coding sequence is TGTGCCAGCAGCTTGGGGCCAGGCGCGAACACCGGGGAGCTGTTTTTT. It yields the protein CASSLGPGANTGELFF. The complete variable domain, with remaining parts taken from reference TRBV7-6 and TRBJ2-2, reads GAGVSQSPRYKVTKRGQDVALRCDPISGHVSLYWYRQALGQGPEFLTYFNYEAQQDKSGLPNDRFSAERPEGSISTLTIQRTEQRDSAMYRCASSLGPGANTGELFFGEGSRLTVL.

The chain carries TRBV27 and TRBJ1-2, with a possible D match to TRBD1 (6 bases). V was shortened by 4 bases and J by 8 bases, with 11 bases between the two germline ends. CDR3 size: 12 residues. Germline V gene data show CDR1 as MNHEY and CDR2 as SMNVEV (reference sequence). This chain's CDR3 is CASSYRGAGYTF. CDR3 in DNA: TGTGCCAGCAGTTACCGGGGGGCCGGCTACACCTTC.

The rearrangement joins TRBV10-1 to TRBJ2-1; the match to TRBD2 covers 8 bases. Per the germline V gene, CDR1 is WNHNN and CDR2 is SYGVQD (reference sequence). Germline trimming cut 2 bases from V and 0 bases from J; bases unmatched to any gene: 3. The CDR3 extends over 16 amino acids. CDR3 protein: CASSERTSFSYNEQFF. The DNA of the CDR3 is TGCGCCAGCAGTGAGAGGACTAGCTTCTCCTACAATGAGCAGTTCTTC.

The V and J genes are TRBV5-5 and TRBJ2-1; D is possibly TRBD2 (6 bases). Germline CDR1 is SGHKS and CDR2 is YYEKEE (reference sequence). This CDR3 has 15 amino acids. V was cut by 4 bases and J by 3 bases, with 14 bases left in between. The CDR3 nucleotides are TGTGCCAGCAGCATCGGGACTCTATACTACAATGAGCAGTTCTTC. Residues: CASSIGTLYYNEQFF.

The chain employs TRBV6-5 and TRBJ2-7; D may be TRBD1 (6 bases). This CDR3 is built from 15 residues. The V and J ends lost 4 bases and 0 bases respectively, with 13 bases between them. CDR1 and CDR2 from the germline V gene are MNHEY and SVGAGI. The DNA for the CDR3 is TGTGCCAGCAGTTCCATCCGGGACAACTCCTACGAGCAGTACTTC. It specifies CASSSIRDNSYEQYF.

The sample holds one count of this clone. The genes are TRBV28 and TRBJ1-4; 11 nucleotides align to TRBD1. CDR3 length: 16 amino acids. The V and J ends lost 3 bases and 7 bases, in that order; junction bases with no gene match: 7. Germline CDR1 MDHEN, CDR2 SYDVKM. The CDR3 region is CASSFLEGTGGEKLFF. As DNA, the CDR3 is TGTGCCAGCAGTTTTCTGGAGGGGACAGGGGGTGAAAAACTGTTTTTT.

This sequence joins TRBV7-2 and TRBJ1-1; possibly TRBD1 for D (6 bases). The CDR3 covers 14 residues. Trimming shortened V by 0 bases and J by 3 bases, and 8 bases separated the two germline ends. Germline V lookup: CDR1 SGHTA, CDR2 FQGNSA. CDR3 sequence reads: CASSLAGAYTEAFF. As DNA, the CDR3 is TGTGCCAGCAGCTTAGCGGGGGCCTACACTGAAGCTTTCTTT.

This clone was counted once. The chain links TRBV14 to TRBJ2-3; 7 bases fit TRBD2. This CDR3 contains 16 residues. Germline values: CDR1 SGHDN, CDR2 FVKESK. After removal of 4 bases from V and 1 base from J, the junction contained 8 bases not matched to a gene. As DNA, the CDR3 is TGTGCCAGCAGCCCCGGACGGGGAGGGGGCACAGATACGCAGTATTTT. It specifies CASSPGRGGGTDTQYF.

This chain links TRBV7-2 with TRBJ2-7, with TRBD1 as a possible D gene (6 bases). This CDR3 contains 14 residues. The germline gives CDR1 SGHTA, CDR2 FQGNSA. Trimming took 5 bases from V and 1 from J, leaving 12 bases between them. This CDR3 reads CASSRQRGSYEQYF. The CDR3 DNA follows: TGTGCCAGCAGCCGCCAAAGGGGGTCCTACGAGCAGTACTTC. Complete variable domain (other parts from reference TRBV7-2 and TRBJ2-7): GAGVSQSPSNKVTEKGKDVELRCDPISGHTALYWYRQSLGQGLEFLIYFQGNSAPDKSGLPSDRFSAERTGGSVSTLTIQRTQQEDSAVYLCASSRQRGSYEQYFGPGTRLTVT.

This rearrangement joins TRBV19 to TRBJ2-2; 7 bases fit TRBD1. CDR3 size: 15 residues. Germline V gene sequence: CDR1 LNHDA, CDR2 SQIVND (reference sequence). Germline trimming cut 7 bases from V and 0 bases from J; bases unmatched to any gene: 5. The CDR3 loop is CASTSGTANTGELFF. In DNA, the CDR3 is TGTGCCAGTACTTCCGGGACAGCGAACACCGGGGAGCTGTTTTTT.

The chain uses TRBV19 and TRBJ1-1, with 7 nucleotides matching TRBD1. V was pared by 3 bases and J by 0 bases, with 7 bases of the junction left unmatched. Germline V CDR1 and CDR2: LNHDA, SQIVND (reference sequence). The CDR3 loop spans 16 amino acids. CDR3: CASSMIGDSLNTEAFF. The CDR3 nucleotides are TGTGCCAGTAGTATGATAGGGGACAGCTTGAACACTGAAGCTTTCTTT. The complete variable domain, with remaining parts taken from reference TRBV19 and TRBJ1-1, reads DGGITQSPKYLFRKEGQNVTLSCEQNLNHDAMYWYRQDPGQGLRLIYYSQIVNDFQKGDIAEGYSVSREKKESFPLTVTSAQKNPTAFYLCASSMIGDSLNTEAFFGQGTRLTVV.

V is TRBV5-5 and J is TRBJ2-7; TRBD1 matches 11 bases. Trimming cost V 4 bases and J 6 bases; bases outside gene matches: 18. This CDR3 comprises 18 residues. Germline V gene data show CDR1 as SGHKS and CDR2 as YYEKEE (reference sequence). CDR3 region: CASSPPGQGVLLSAEQYF. The CDR3 DNA reads TGTGCCAGCAGCCCACCGGGACAGGGGGTTCTACTTTCGGCCGAGCAGTACTTC.

The chain uses TRBV4-1 and TRBJ1-6; tentative D call: TRBD1 (6 bases). V dropped 1 base and J dropped 2 bases, with 12 bases sitting between them. This CDR3 comprises 17 residues. Germline values: CDR1 MGHRA, CDR2 YSYEKL. DNA of the CDR3: TGCGCCAGCAGCCAAGCCTTACAGGGCCCCTATAATTCACCCCTCCACTTT. This translates into CASSQALQGPYNSPLHF.

V and J are TRBV7-6 and TRBJ1-4; D might be TRBD1 (5 bases). Trimming cost V 2 bases and J 8 bases, with 15 bases left between them. This CDR3 region has 15 residues. CDR1 and CDR2 (germline): SGHVS, FNYEAQ. The CDR3 region is CASSLMAGEGEKLFF. CDR3 nucleotides: TGTGCCAGCAGCTTAATGGCTGGGGAGGGGGAAAAACTGTTTTTT.

The chain is built from TRBV28 and TRBJ1-2, with a tentative D call TRBD1 (5 bases). Trimming left V 4 bases short and J 7 bases short, with 10 bases between. The CDR3 is made up of 12 amino acids. CDR1 and CDR2 from the germline V gene are MDHEN and SYDVKM. The CDR3, as DNA: TGTGCCAGCAGTTGCCAGGGATGTGGCTACACCTTC. Protein product: CASSCQGCGYTF.

The V call is TRBV6-1, the J call TRBJ2-7; 10 positions match TRBD1. Per the germline V gene, CDR1 is MNHNS and CDR2 is SASEGT. There are 16 residues in the CDR3. The J segment lost 7 bases and the V segment lost 1 base, leaving 10 bases of the junction unmatched. CDR3 sequence reads: CASSEGKGTGVGEQYF. The CDR3 coding sequence is TGTGCCAGCAGTGAAGGAAAAGGGACAGGGGTGGGGGAGCAGTACTTC.

The V gene is TRBV30, the J gene TRBJ1-2, with a weak D call TRBD1 (6 bases). The CDR3 is made up of 15 amino acids. The ends were cut back, 1 base at V and 0 bases at J, with 12 bases in the middle. Germline CDR1 GTSNPN, CDR2 SVGIG (reference sequence). CDR3 region: CAWSAGGPTNYGYTF. The DNA for the CDR3 is TGTGCCTGGAGTGCCGGGGGGCCAACTAACTATGGCTACACCTTC. The entire variable domain, with the rest obtained from reference TRBV30 and TRBJ1-2, is as follows: SQTIHQWPATLVQPVGSPLSLECTVEGTSNPNLYWYRQAAGRGLQLLFYSVGIGQISSEVPQNLSASRPQDRQFILSSKKLLLSDSGFYLCAWSAGGPTNYGYTFGSGTRLTVV.

This rearrangement joins TRBV5-1 to TRBJ1-3, with TRBD1 matching over 9 bases. With V trimmed by 3 bases and J by 4 bases, 5 bases remained unmatched. Germline lookup yields CDR1 SGHRS and CDR2 YFSETQ. This CDR3 is 15 amino acids long. CDR3 loop: CASSWRGTGGNTIYF. CDR3 nucleotide sequence: TGCGCCAGCAGCTGGAGGGGGACAGGGGGAAACACCATATATTTT.